The rows below give T cell receptor beta chains drawn from one sample of a study of response to subunit inactivated influenza vaccine. TCRdb re-derived calls from the RT-PCR reads in MiXCR, one entry per CDR3 protein. This sample has roughly 500,000 distinct CDR3 sequences; 16% occur once, and the top ten carry around 3%. The sample consisted of CD4+ T cells sorted from PBMCs, taken around 25 months after vaccination. The source of these receptors is a man between 50 and 69 years old who received an inactivated influenza vaccine. CDR3s include the opening cysteine and the closing phenylalanine or tryptophan. D genes are given only for firm matches. Size is omitted from some rows. Given values are once, few, many or a class for expanded clones.

clone size,V gene,D gene,J gene,CDR3 DNA,CDR3 protein
-,TRBV19,-,TRBJ2-4,TGTGCCAGTAGTATAGATCTTAGGACAGCCTCAGGACCGTCCAAAAACATTCAGTACTTC,CASSIDLRTASGPSKNIQYF
-,TRBV7-2,-,TRBJ1-5,TGTGCCAGCAGCCAGACACATAGCAATCAGCCCCAGCATTTT,CASSQTHSNQPQHF
-,TRBV20-1,-,TRBJ1-5,TGCAGTGCTTCAGGACTCACCAATCAGCCCCAGCATTTT,CSASGLTNQPQHF
many,TRBV7-8,-,TRBJ2-1,TGTGCCAGCAGCTTTGTCCAGAGCTCCTACAATGAGCAGTTCTTC,CASSFVQSSYNEQFF
-,TRBV4-3,-,TRBJ2-6,TGCGCCAGCAGCCAAGGTTGGGCAGCCCTCTCTGGGGCCAACGTCCTGACTTTC,CASSQGWAALSGANVLTF
few,TRBV7-9,-,TRBJ2-3,TGTGCCAGCAGCTTAATTCAGGGGACGTCGGCAGATACGCAGTATTTT,CASSLIQGTSADTQYF
-,TRBV2,-,TRBJ1-5,TGTGCCAGCAGTGAAGATTGGGGAAATCAGCCCCAGCATTTT,CASSEDWGNQPQHF
-,TRBV2,-,TRBJ1-2,TGTGCCAGCAGCTCGGACAGAAGAAACTATGACTACACCTTC,CASSSDRRNYDYTF
many,TRBV20-1,TRBD1,TRBJ2-7,TGCAGTGCTCAGGGACAGGGAACTCCGCGATCCGAGCAGTACTTC,CSAQGQGTPRSEQYF
few,TRBV10-3,TRBD2,TRBJ2-7,TGTGCCATCAGCCCAGGGACTAGCGGGAGTTTCTACGAGCAGTACTTC,CAISPGTSGSFYEQYF
-,TRBV4-1,TRBD2,TRBJ2-4,TGCGCCAGCAGCCAAGGGCTGGCCGGGGGGGATTCCAAAAACATTCAGTACTTC,CASSQGLAGGDSKNIQYF
once,TRBV20-1,-,TRBJ1-5,TGCAGTGCCATCGGACAGCTTGGCAATCAGCCCCAGCATTTT,CSAIGQLGNQPQHF
few,TRBV7-9,-,TRBJ2-1,TGTGCCAGCAGCTTCAAGGGGAGTGACAATGAGCAGTTCTTC,CASSFKGSDNEQFF